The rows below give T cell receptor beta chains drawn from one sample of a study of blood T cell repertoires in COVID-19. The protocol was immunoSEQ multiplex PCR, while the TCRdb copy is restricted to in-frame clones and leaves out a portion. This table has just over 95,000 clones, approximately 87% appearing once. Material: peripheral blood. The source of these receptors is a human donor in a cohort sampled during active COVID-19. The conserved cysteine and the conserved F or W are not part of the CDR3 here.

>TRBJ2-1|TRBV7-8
ASSPGLQSSYNEQF
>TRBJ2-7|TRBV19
ASSPGGYEQY
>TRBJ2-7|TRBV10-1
ASSDGQGIFHEQY
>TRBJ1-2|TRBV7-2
ASSLVGGYGYT
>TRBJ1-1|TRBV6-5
ASSLGTGVATEAF
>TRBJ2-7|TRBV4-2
ASSPRLAATYEQY
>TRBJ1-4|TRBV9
ASSVEQGSNEKLF
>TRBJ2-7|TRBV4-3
ASSQTRAYEQY
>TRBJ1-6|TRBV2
ASSQEPYSPLH
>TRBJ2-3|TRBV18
ASSTGGDTQY
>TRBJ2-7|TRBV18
ASSSYISGTSGRTYEQY
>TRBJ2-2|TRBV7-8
ASSLARVAGDGELF
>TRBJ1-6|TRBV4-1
ASSQGQTNSPLH
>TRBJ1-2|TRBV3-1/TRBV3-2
ASSDTGARNYGYT
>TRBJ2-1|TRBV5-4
ASSLAGGTYNEQF
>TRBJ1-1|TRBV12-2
ASRARTGTNTEAF
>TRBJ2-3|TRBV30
AWSPGGTNTQY
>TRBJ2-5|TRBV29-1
SVAVQFQETQY
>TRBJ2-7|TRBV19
ASKGGGPTYEQY
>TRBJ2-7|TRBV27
ASSLSTGGHSYEQY
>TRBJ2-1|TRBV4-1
ASSQDGGRGYNEQF
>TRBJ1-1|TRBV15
ATSRESGMNTEAF
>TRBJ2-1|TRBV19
ASSLAGGPDEQF
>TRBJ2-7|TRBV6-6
ASSYRQDSYEQY
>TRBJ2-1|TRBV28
ASSSPADQVF
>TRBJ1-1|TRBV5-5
ASSPRRPTEAF